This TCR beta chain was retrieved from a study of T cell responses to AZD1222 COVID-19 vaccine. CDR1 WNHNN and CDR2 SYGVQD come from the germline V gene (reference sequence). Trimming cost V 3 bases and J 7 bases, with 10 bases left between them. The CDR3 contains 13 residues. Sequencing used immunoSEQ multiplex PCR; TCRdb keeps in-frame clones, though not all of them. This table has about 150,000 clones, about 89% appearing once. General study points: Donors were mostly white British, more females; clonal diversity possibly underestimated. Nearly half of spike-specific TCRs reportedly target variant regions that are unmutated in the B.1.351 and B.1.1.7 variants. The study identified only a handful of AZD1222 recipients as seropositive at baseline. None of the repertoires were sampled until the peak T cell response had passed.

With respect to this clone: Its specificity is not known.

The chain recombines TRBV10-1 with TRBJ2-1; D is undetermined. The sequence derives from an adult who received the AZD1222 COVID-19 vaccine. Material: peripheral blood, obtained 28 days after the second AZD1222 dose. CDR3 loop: CASSDDLWNEQFF. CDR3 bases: TGCGCCAGCAGTGACGACTTGTGGAATGAGCAGTTCTTC.